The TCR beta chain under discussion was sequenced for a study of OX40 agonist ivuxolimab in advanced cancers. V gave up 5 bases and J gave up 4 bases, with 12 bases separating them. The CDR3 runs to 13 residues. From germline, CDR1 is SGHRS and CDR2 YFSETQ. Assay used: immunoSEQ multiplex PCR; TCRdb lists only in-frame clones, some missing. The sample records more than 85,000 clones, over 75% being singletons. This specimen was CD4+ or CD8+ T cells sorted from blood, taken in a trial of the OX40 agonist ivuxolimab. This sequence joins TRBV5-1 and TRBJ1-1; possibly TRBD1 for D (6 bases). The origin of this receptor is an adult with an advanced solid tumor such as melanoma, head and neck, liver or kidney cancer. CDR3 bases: TGCGCCAGCAGTCCACAGGGAGGCACTGAAGCTTTCTTT. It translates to CASSPQGGTEAFF.